In its sample, the clone carrying this T cell receptor beta chain is medium-sized. This sample was included in a study of molecular identifiers for immune sequencing clone quantification. At the level of the study: Replicate experiments took RNA from roughly 20,000 or 100,000 naive CD8 cells, divided it five ways and sequenced four.

A single record per CDR3 protein comes from TCRdb applying MiXCR to the PCR reads. The sample gives some 8,500 distinct CDR3 sequences, approximately 15% of which show up once; less than 2% is in the top ten. Trimming at V came to 0 bases and at J to 7 bases, leaving 12 bases not matched to a gene. Germline V gene lookup returns CDR1 GTSNPN and CDR2 SVGIG (reference sequence). The CDR3 sequence is 15 residues long. Sequencing was carried out using naive CD8+ T cells from blood, with Jurkat cell RNA spiked in. Subset meaning: FACS-sorted CD8+CD4-CCR7+CD45RA+ naive T cells. The chain recombines TRBV30 with TRBJ2-7, with 7 positions matching TRBD1. This clonotype was obtained from a human donor in good health. Some libraries in this study had Jurkat cell RNA spiked in. CDR3: CAWSVQGQVLVEQYF. CDR3 DNA: TGTGCCTGGAGTGTACAAGGACAGGTATTGGTTGAGCAGTACTTC.